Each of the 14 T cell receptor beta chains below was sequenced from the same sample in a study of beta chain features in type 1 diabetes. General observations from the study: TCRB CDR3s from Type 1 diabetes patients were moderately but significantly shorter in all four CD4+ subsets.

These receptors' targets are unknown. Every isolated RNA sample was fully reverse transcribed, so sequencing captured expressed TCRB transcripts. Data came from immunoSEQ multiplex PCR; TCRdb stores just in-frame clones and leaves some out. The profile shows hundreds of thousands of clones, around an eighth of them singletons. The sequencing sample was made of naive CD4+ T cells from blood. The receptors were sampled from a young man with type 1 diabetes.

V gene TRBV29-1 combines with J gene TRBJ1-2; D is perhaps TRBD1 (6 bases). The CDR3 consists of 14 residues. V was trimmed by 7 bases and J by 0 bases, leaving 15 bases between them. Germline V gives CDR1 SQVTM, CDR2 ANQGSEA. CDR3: CSGARGAPNYGYTF. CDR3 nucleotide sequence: TGCAGCGGCGCTCGGGGGGCTCCTAACTATGGCTACACCTTC.

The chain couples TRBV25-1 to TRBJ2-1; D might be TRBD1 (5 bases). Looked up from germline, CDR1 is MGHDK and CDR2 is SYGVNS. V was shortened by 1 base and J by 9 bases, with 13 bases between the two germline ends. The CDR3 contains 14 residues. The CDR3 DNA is TGTGCCAGCAGTGAATTGGTCCAGGGTAGTGAGCAGTTCTTC. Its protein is CASSELVQGSEQFF.

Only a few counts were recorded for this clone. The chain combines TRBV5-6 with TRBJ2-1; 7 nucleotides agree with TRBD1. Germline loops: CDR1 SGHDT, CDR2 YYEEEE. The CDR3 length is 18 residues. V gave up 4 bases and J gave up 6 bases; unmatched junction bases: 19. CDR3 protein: CASSRGPGVTAVSNEQFF. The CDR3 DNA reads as TGTGCCAGCAGCAGGGGGCCAGGGGTGACGGCAGTTAGCAATGAGCAGTTCTTC.

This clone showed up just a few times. CDR3 nucleotides: TGTGCCAGCAGCCGGGGGGGCGTAAATCAGCCCCAGCATTTT. It is translated as CASSRGGVNQPQHF. The gene calls are TRBV7-2 and TRBJ1-5, with D perhaps TRBD1 (6 bases). Trimming took off 5 bases at V and 4 bases at J, with 12 bases between the two ends. Germline V gene lookup returns CDR1 SGHTA and CDR2 FQGNSA. The CDR3 totals 14 residues.

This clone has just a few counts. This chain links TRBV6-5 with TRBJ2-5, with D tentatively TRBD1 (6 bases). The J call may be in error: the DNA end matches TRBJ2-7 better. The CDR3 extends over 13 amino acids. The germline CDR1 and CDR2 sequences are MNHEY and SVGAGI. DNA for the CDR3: TGTGCCAGCAGTCAAGACAGGTCCTACGAGCAGTACTTC. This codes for CASSQDRSYEQYF.

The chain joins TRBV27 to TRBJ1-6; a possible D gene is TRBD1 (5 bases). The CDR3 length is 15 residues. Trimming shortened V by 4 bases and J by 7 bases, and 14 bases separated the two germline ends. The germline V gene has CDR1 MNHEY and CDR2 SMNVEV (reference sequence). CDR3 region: CASSSAQAGNSPLHF. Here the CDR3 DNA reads TGTGCCAGCAGTTCCGCACAGGCGGGCAATTCACCCCTCCACTTT.

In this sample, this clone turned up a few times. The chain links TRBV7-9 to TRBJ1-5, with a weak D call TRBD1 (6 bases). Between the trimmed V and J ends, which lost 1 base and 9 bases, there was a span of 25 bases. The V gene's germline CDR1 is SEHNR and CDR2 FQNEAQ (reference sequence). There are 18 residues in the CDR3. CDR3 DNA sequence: TGTGCCAGCAGCTTAGGGGGAACTGGACAGCCGCTCGGATCGCCCCAGCATTTT. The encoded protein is CASSLGGTGQPLGSPQHF.

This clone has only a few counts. CDR3 nucleotide sequence: TGTGCCAGCGGATGGGTGACCGGGGAGCTGTTTTTT. As protein: CASGWVTGELFF. The chain has TRBV6-1 and TRBJ2-2; unclear D gene. The germline V gene has CDR1 MNHNS and CDR2 SASEGT. CDR3 length equals 12 residues. V was cut by 8 bases and J by 5 bases, with 9 bases left in between.

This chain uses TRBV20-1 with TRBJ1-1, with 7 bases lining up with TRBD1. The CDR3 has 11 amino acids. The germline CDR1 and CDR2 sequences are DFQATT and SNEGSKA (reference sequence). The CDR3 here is CTGWDSTEAFF. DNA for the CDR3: TGCACCGGCTGGGACAGCACTGAAGCTTTCTTT.

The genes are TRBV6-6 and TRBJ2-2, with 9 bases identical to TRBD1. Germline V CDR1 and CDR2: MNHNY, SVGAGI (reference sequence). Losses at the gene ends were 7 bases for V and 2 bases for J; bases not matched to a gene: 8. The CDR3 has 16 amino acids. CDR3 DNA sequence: TGTGCCAGCAACCCTACTACAGGGGGCAACACCGGGGAGCTGTTTTTT. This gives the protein CASNPTTGGNTGELFF.

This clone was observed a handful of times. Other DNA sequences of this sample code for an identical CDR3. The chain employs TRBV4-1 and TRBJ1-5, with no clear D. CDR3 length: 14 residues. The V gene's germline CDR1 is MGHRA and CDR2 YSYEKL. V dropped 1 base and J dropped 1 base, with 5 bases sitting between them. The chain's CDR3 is CASSQAGSNQPQHF. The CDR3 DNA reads TGCGCCAGCAGCCAAGCGGGGAGCAATCAGCCCCAGCATTTT.

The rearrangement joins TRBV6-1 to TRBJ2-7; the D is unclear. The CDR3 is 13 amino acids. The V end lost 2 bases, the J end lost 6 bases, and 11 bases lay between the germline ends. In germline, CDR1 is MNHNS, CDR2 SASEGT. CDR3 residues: CASSEIVVGEQYF. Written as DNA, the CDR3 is TGTGCCAGCAGTGAAATTGTGGTCGGCGAGCAGTACTTC.

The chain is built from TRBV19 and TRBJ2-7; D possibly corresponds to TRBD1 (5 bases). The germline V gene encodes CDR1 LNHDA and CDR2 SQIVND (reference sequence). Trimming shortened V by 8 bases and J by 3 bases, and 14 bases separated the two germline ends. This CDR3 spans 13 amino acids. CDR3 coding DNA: TGTGCCAGTGGGATTTTAGGGGACTACGAGCAGTACTTC. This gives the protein CASGILGDYEQYF.

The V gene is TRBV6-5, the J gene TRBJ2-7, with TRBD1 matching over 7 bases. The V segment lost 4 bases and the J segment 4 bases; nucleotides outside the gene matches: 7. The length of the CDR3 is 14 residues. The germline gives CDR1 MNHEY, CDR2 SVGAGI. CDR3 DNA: TGTGCCAGCAGTTTTGGGGACAGACCATACGAGCAGTACTTC. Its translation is CASSFGDRPYEQYF.